This TCR beta chain was recovered during a study of T cell repertoires in cytomegalovirus infection. Study as a whole: Based on public TCR beta signatures, there were indications of CMV infection and of a matching HLA type.

Study findings and constraints: HLA-C-restricted CMV-specific TCR beta clonotypes were dominant in the ex vivo response. People with CMV and the relevant HLA were identified by cumulative public TCR beta family frequency.

Germline V CDR1 and CDR2: SGHVS, FQNEAQ. This CDR3 is built from 16 residues. V shed 5 bases, J shed 3 bases, and the junction held 7 bases outside the gene matches. This clonotype was seen many times. Its antigen remains unknown. TCRdb called the reads again in MiXCR, with one record for every CDR3 protein. The sample includes some 180,000 distinct CDR3 sequences, approximately 9.6% of them seen just once. Sequencing was done on a sample of PBMCs. The clonotype comes from a human donor in good health (CMV status not recorded). Some clones in this sample may be carry-over from other donors' samples. V and J are TRBV7-8 and TRBJ2-2; TRBD1 matches 9 bases. CDR3 sequence reads: CASSLRTGGDTGELFF. The CDR3 bases are TGTGCCAGCAGCCTTCGTACAGGGGGCGACACCGGGGAGCTGTTTTTT.